The 13 T cell receptor beta chains given below trace back to one sample, sequenced in a study of glioma-infiltrating T cells after dendritic cell vaccination. Assay: immunoSEQ multiplex PCR; the TCRdb copy retains only in-frame clones and omits some. The sample lists 50,000 to 55,000 clones; about 91% were seen once. Specified time point: after dendritic cell vaccination, including at tumor progression/relapse. Here the sequenced sample was blood, taken after dendritic cell vaccination. Every receptor here comes from a human donor with glioblastoma.

The chain combines TRBV2 with TRBJ2-2; 7 bases line up with TRBD2. CDR3 length: 16 residues. V shed 2 bases, J shed 5 bases, and the junction held 8 bases outside the gene matches. Germline values: CDR1 SNHLY, CDR2 FYNNEI. CDR3 nucleotides: TGTGCCAGCAGTGAATGGGGGGGGTTGAGTACCGGGGAGCTGTTTTTT. It translates to CASSEWGGLSTGELFF.

The V call is TRBV19, the J call TRBJ1-1, with 7 positions matching TRBD1. Trimming took 7 bases from V and 1 from J; bases not matched to a gene: 9. CDR1 LNHDA and CDR2 SQIVND come from the germline V gene (reference sequence). CDR3 length: 15 amino acids. Here the CDR3 DNA reads TGTGCCAGTACCGTTAGGGACAGACCGAACACTGAAGCTTTCTTT. Residues: CASTVRDRPNTEAFF.

This chain connects TRBV13 to TRBJ2-1, with a possible D match to TRBD2 (5 bases). The CDR3 consists of 16 residues. Germline V gene lookup returns CDR1 PRHDT and CDR2 FYEKMQ (reference sequence). V was cut by 5 bases and J by 0 bases, with 14 bases left in between. CDR3 in DNA: TGTGCCAGCAGCGCAATGGGAGAGAGCTCCTACAATGAGCAGTTCTTC. It translates to CASSAMGESSYNEQFF.

The chain joins TRBV7-9 to TRBJ1-1, with TRBD1 matching over 7 bases. The CDR3 loop spans 14 amino acids. The germline V gene encodes CDR1 SEHNR and CDR2 FQNEAQ (reference sequence). The junction had 12 bases not matched to a gene; V was cut back by 7 bases and J by 7 bases. This CDR3 reads CASNSGQRKFEAFF. The CDR3 DNA follows: TGTGCCAGCAACTCGGGACAGAGAAAATTTGAAGCTTTCTTT.

The gene calls are TRBV27 and TRBJ2-7; TRBD1 matches at 8 bases. Looked up from germline, CDR1 is MNHEY and CDR2 is SMNVEV (reference sequence). J lost 9 bases, V lost 4 bases, and 8 bases had no gene match. The CDR3 contains 13 residues. CDR3 region: CASSSGGAGVQYF. CDR3 bases: TGTGCCAGCAGTTCAGGGGGCGCAGGGGTGCAGTACTTC.

CDR3 coding DNA: TGTGCCAGCAGCCAAATTACAACACCCTACGAGCAGTACTTC. This sequence encodes CASSQITTPYEQYF. The V call is TRBV7-9, the J call TRBJ2-7; D is unclear. V shed 5 bases and J shed 2 bases, with 13 bases lying between them. The CDR3 has 14 amino acids. The germline V gene has CDR1 SEHNR and CDR2 FQNEAQ (reference sequence).

The chain employs TRBV4-1 and TRBJ2-4; TRBD2 is a possible D gene (5 bases). The CDR3 has 13 amino acids. CDR1 and CDR2 (germline): MGHRA, YSYEKL. Trimming removed 6 bases at V and 0 bases at J, with 6 bases between. This CDR3 is CASRDLAKNIQYF. DNA for the CDR3: TGCGCCAGCAGGGACTTAGCCAAAAACATTCAGTACTTC.

The V and J genes are TRBV10-3 and TRBJ2-7; 9 bases fit TRBD2. V was clipped by 6 bases and J by 7 bases; unmatched bases: 10. The CDR3 sequence is 14 residues long. CDR1 and CDR2 from the germline V gene are ENHRY and SYGVKD. The CDR3: CAIRVPSGTAEQYF. The CDR3 nucleotides are TGTGCCATCAGGGTACCTAGCGGGACAGCGGAGCAGTACTTC.

The J gene is TRBJ2-3, the V gene TRBV7-2; TRBD2 matches 8 bases. The CDR3 sequence is 14 residues long. Losses at the gene ends were 2 bases for V and 7 bases for J; bases not matched to a gene: 5. Germline CDR1 and CDR2: SGHTA and FQGNSA. This chain's CDR3 is CASSLPASGHTQYF. In nucleotides, the CDR3 is TGTGCCAGCAGCTTACCGGCTAGCGGGCATACGCAGTATTTT.

This clone was seen only once. The CDR3 nucleotides are TGTGCCACACTCACGGGACTAGCGGGAGAAATGGGCGAGCAGTACTTC. Translating gives CATLTGLAGEMGEQYF. J is TRBJ2-7 and V is TRBV2; 14 nucleotides align to TRBD2. Germline V lookup: CDR1 SNHLY, CDR2 FYNNEI. This CDR3 region has 16 residues. V lost 10 bases, J lost 6 bases, and 14 bases stayed unmatched.

The chain uses TRBV9 and TRBJ1-3, with 10 bases lining up with TRBD1. This CDR3 is built from 17 residues. The V gene end was trimmed by 3 bases and the J gene end by 2 bases; junction bases not matched to a gene: 8. Germline V CDR1 and CDR2: SGDLS, YYNGEE. The CDR3 sequence: CASSGRTGTGAGNTIYF. CDR3 in DNA: TGTGCCAGCAGCGGTAGAACGGGGACAGGGGCTGGAAACACCATATATTTT. Using reference TRBV9 and TRBJ1-3 for the parts outside the CDR3, the full variable domain is DSGVTQTPKHLITATGQRVTLRCSPRSGDLSVYWYQQSLDQGLQFLIQYYNGEERAKGNILERFSAQQFPDLHSELNLSSLELGDSALYFCASSGRTGTGAGNTIYFGEGSWLTVV.

The chain carries TRBV6-5 and TRBJ1-3; D unclear. Between the trimmed V and J ends, which lost 6 bases and 10 bases, there was a span of 13 bases. This CDR3 spans 12 amino acids. Germline-derived CDR1 and CDR2 are MNHEY and SVGAGI. Here the CDR3 DNA reads TGTGCCAGCAGCCAAGGAAGAGGTACCATATATTTT. Its translation: CASSQGRGTIYF.

A single count supports this clone. The V and J genes are TRBV10-3 and TRBJ2-1, with D possibly matching TRBD2 (6 bases). The CDR3 is 13 amino acids. With 10 bases removed from V and 10 bases from J, the gap between germline ends came to 20 bases. Germline CDR1 reads ENHRY; CDR2 reads SYGVKD. The CDR3: CATRLEEWGEQFF. The CDR3 nucleotides are TGTGCCACCCGACTAGAGGAGTGGGGGGAGCAGTTCTTC.